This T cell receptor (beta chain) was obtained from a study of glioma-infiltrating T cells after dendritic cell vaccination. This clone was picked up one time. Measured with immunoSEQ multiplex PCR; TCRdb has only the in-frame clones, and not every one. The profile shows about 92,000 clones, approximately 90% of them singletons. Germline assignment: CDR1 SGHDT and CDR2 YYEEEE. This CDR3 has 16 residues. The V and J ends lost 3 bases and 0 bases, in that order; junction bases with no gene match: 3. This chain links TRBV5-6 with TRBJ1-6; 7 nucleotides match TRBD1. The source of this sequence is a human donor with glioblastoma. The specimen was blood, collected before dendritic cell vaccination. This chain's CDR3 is CASSSGGYSYNSPLHF. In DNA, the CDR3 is TGTGCCAGCAGCTCAGGGGGGTACTCCTATAATTCACCCCTCCACTTT.